This is a list of T cell receptor beta chains from one sample in a study of cytotoxic CD8 clonotypes in ibrutinib-treated CLL. The protocol was immunoSEQ multiplex PCR, while the TCRdb copy is restricted to in-frame clones and leaves out a portion. The sample carries 110,000 to 150,000 clones, about 79% recorded once. This specimen consisted of PBMCs, obtained after 12 months of ibrutinib treatment. These TCRs come from a human donor with chronic lymphocytic leukemia. The CDR3 runs from the conserved cysteine through the conserved F or W. D genes are given only for firm matches. Only part of the rows carry a size: once, few, many, or a class if the clone is expanded.

V gene	J gene	D gene	clone size	CDR3 DNA	CDR3 protein
TRBV27	TRBJ2-3	.	once	TGTGCCAGCAGTTCCGGACAGCCACCACCTTATAGCACAGATACGCAGTATTTT	CASSSGQPPPYSTDTQYF
TRBV5-6	TRBJ1-4	.	.	TGTGCCAGCAGCTTGGGGCAGGGCGCTACAGCAACTAATGAAAAACTGTTTTTT	CASSLGQGATATNEKLFF
TRBV4-2	TRBJ2-5	.	.	TGTGCCAGCAGCCAAGATTCCCAGGGGAAGACCCAGTACTTC	CASSQDSQGKTQYF
TRBV4-3	TRBJ2-3	TRBD2	.	TGCGCCAGCAGCCAAGGAACTAGCGGGTGGGATACGCAGTATTTT	CASSQGTSGWDTQYF
TRBV4-1	TRBJ2-7	TRBD2	.	TGCGCCAGCAGCCAAGACATTTCCGTACTAGCGGGAGTTCCATCGGACTACGAGCAGTACTTC	CASSQDISVLAGVPSDYEQYF
TRBV7-9	TRBJ2-2	.	.	TGTGCCAGCAGCGCCGGGACACCTGATCCCGCGAACACCGGGGAGCTGTTTTTT	CASSAGTPDPANTGELFF
TRBV7-7	TRBJ2-7	.	.	TGTGCCAGCAGCTTAGGACTTAACTACGAGCAGTACTTC	CASSLGLNYEQYF
TRBV7-2	TRBJ1-1	.	.	TGTGCCAGCAGCTCAAGACAATCTGCTGAAGCTTTCTTT	CASSSRQSAEAFF
TRBV5-1	TRBJ1-1	.	.	TGCGCCAGCAGCCTTCGACCATCATTGAACACTGAAGCTTTCTTT	CASSLRPSLNTEAFF
TRBV5-1	TRBJ2-7	TRBD2	.	TGCGCCAGCAGCCCGGCGGGGGGCAGGGAATATTCTGGCGAGCAGTACTTC	CASSPAGGREYSGEQYF